This T cell receptor beta chain was identified in a study of shared clonotypes between healthy human individuals. Study-level points and caveats: Sharing across a handful of donors was seen in 4% to 5% of naive CD4 clonotypes. Naive subsets generally exceeded memory subsets in estimated richness.

On this clone: Its antigen is not known.

Germline V lookup: CDR1 SGDLS, CDR2 YYNGEE. The junction had 16 bases not matched to a gene; V was cut back by 4 bases and J by 0 bases. The CDR3 has 21 amino acids. Sequencing was performed with immunoSEQ multiplex PCR; in TCRdb, only in-frame clones are kept and a portion is missing. The sample has 640,000 or so clones; around 72% are singletons. The receptor's source is a woman in her 30s in good health. The sequenced sample consisted of memory CD4+ T cells sorted from blood. Stated subset: CD45RA-negative fraction. The chain employs TRBV9 and TRBJ2-1, with TRBD2 identical over 13 bases. CDR3 sequence (DNA): TGTGCCAGCAGCACCCCGGGGACTAGCGGGATGAAAGAAAGCTCCTACAATGAGCAGTTCTTC. Amino acid sequence: CASSTPGTSGMKESSYNEQFF.